The TCR beta chain under discussion was sequenced for a study of shared clonotypes between healthy human individuals. Between the trimmed V and J ends, which lost 0 bases and 4 bases, there was a span of 3 bases. This CDR3 has 13 amino acids. Looked up from germline, CDR1 is LNHDA and CDR2 is SQIVND (reference sequence). Profiling relied on immunoSEQ multiplex PCR, and the TCRdb table lists in-frame clones only, not all of them. The sample consists of approximately 500,000 clones, approximately 78% of them appearing once. The source of this sequence is a woman between 40 and 50 years old in good health. Some clones in this sample may be carry-over from other donors' samples. Specimen: PBMCs. The chain employs TRBV19 and TRBJ2-2, with no clear D. The CDR3 region is CASSIDPTGELFF. The CDR3 DNA reads TGTGCCAGTAGTATAGACCCCACCGGGGAGCTGTTTTTT.